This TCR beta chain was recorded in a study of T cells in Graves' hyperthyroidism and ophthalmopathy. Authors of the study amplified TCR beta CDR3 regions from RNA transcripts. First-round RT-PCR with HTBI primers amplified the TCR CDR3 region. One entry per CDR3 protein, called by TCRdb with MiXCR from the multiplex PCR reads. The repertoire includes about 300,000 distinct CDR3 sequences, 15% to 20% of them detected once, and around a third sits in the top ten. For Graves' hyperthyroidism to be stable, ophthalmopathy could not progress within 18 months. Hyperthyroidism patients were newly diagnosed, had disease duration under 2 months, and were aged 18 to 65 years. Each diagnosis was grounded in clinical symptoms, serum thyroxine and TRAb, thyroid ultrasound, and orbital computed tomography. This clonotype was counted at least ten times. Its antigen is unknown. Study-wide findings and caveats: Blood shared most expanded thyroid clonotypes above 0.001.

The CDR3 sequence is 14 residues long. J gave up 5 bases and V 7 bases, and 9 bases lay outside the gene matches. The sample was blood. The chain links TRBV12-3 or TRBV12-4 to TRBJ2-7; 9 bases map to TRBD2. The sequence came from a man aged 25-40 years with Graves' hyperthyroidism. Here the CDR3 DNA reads TGTGCCAGCACCCCGGGGCGGGAGGGCGACGAGCAGTACTTC. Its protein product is CASTPGREGDEQYF.